What follows is one T cell receptor beta chain and its context. Its antigen is not identified. In the ViraFEST assay, antigen-specific CD4+ clonotypes were identified by expansion after peptide-pool stimulation. The culture ran for approximately 10 days before CD4+ T cells were isolated. SARS-CoV-2 infection was confirmed by PCR in the person between March and December 2020. These data belong to a study of vaccination effects on CD4 cells after COVID-19. Per the germline V gene, CDR1 is SNHLY and CDR2 is FYNNEI. With 6 bases clipped from V and 4 bases from J, the junction kept 10 bases outside the gene matches. The CDR3 has 15 residues. Clones were sequenced by immunoSEQ multiplex PCR, and TCRdb holds only the in-frame ones, with some missing. The profile shows 63,000 or so clones, around 70% of them singletons.

This clonotype originated in a human donor who had a prior SARS-CoV-2 infection. The chain uses TRBV2 and TRBJ2-7; 9 nucleotides align to TRBD1. The sequenced sample was CD4+ T cells from PBMCs cultured with HIV peptides, obtained before COVID-19 vaccination. Described subset: HIV-1 Nef peptide pool negative control/reference culture. The CDR3 loop reads CASRPPGQGRYEQYF. The CDR3 bases are TGTGCCAGCAGACCACCGGGACAGGGCAGGTACGAGCAGTACTTC.